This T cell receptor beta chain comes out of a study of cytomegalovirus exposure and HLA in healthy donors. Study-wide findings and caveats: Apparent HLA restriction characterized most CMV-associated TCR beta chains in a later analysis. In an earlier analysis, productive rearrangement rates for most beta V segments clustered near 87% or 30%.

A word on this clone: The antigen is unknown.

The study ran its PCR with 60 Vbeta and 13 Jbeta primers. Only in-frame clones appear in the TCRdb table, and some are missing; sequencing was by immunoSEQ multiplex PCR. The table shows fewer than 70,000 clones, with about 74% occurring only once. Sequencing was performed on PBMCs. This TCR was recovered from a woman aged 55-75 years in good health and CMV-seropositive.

The CDR3 region has the DNA TGTGCCAGCAGCCAAGATTTGGGGCTAGCGGCCAACAATGAGCAGTTCTTC. Its translation is CASSQDLGLAANNEQFF. V is TRBV14 and J is TRBJ2-1; 7 bases are a match to TRBD2. This CDR3 is built from 17 residues. Per the germline V gene, CDR1 is SGHDN and CDR2 is FVKESK. The V gene end was trimmed by 0 bases and the J gene end by 5 bases; junction bases not matched to a gene: 10.